The 30 T cell receptor beta chains reported below all come from one sample, sequenced in a study of cytomegalovirus exposure and HLA in healthy donors. The PCR had 60 Vbeta and 13 Jbeta primers. Some clones are missing from TCRdb's copy, which holds only in-frame ones; the method was immunoSEQ multiplex PCR. Among 170,000 or so clones listed, roughly four fifths were seen once. The sample consisted of PBMCs. All receptors come from a man in his forties or fifties in good health and CMV-seronegative.

The chain's CDR3 is CASSQRTGVGNTIYF. The CDR3 nucleotides read TGTGCCAGCAGCCAAAGGACAGGGGTTGGAAACACCATATATTTT. V gene TRBV4-2 combines with J gene TRBJ1-3; 9 bases are a match to TRBD1. V lost 2 bases and J lost 3; bases outside the gene matches: 2. This CDR3 region has 15 residues. CDR1 LGHNA and CDR2 YNFKEQ come from the germline V gene.

The rearrangement links TRBV7-8 to TRBJ1-3; possible D gene TRBD1, 5 bases. Deletions cut 1 base from V and 4 bases from J, with 14 bases between. The CDR3 is 16 residues long. The germline gives CDR1 SGHVS, CDR2 FQNEAQ. The CDR3 spells CASSLDKGQAGNTIYF. The CDR3 bases are TGTGCCAGCAGCTTAGATAAGGGGCAAGCGGGAAACACCATATATTTT. Using reference TRBV7-8 and TRBJ1-3 for the parts outside the CDR3, the full variable domain is GAGVSQSPRYKVAKRGQDVALRCDPISGHVSLFWYQQALGQGPEFLTYFQNEAQLDKSGLPSDRFFAERPEGSVSTLKIQRTQQEDSAVYLCASSLDKGQAGNTIYFGEGSWLTVV.

The rearrangement links TRBV7-3 to TRBJ2-5; no firm D call. This CDR3 is 14 amino acids long. Germline CDR1 is SGHTA and CDR2 is FQGTGA. Trimming took off 5 bases at V and 5 bases at J, with 15 bases between the two ends. CDR3 DNA sequence: TGTGCCAGCAGCCAGGCAGGTCGCTTGGAGACCCAGTACTTC. Translating it yields CASSQAGRLETQYF.

The V gene is TRBV6-6, the J gene TRBJ2-5; 8 nucleotides match TRBD2. Germline V CDR1 and CDR2: MNHNY, SVGAGI (reference sequence). The length of the CDR3 is 16 residues. Trimming removed 6 bases from V and 5 bases from J; junction bases left unmatched: 14. The CDR3 DNA follows: TGTGCCAGCAGCCGAGGAAGCGGGGGCCTGATGGAGACCCAGTACTTC. This gives the protein CASSRGSGGLMETQYF.

The rearrangement uses TRBV5-6 and TRBJ2-3; D is unresolved. Trimming removed 0 bases from V and 7 bases from J, with 3 bases in between. There are 11 residues in the CDR3. The germline V gene encodes CDR1 SGHDT and CDR2 YYEEEE. CDR3 DNA sequence: TGTGCCAGCAGCTTGGCCTATACGCAGTATTTT. Translation gives CASSLAYTQYF.

The chain carries TRBV27 and TRBJ2-7, with a weak D call TRBD2 (5 bases). The V gene lost 3 bases and the J gene lost 2 bases, with 11 bases spanning the gap. The CDR3 has 14 amino acids. CDR1 is MNHEY and CDR2 is SMNVEV in the germline V gene (reference sequence). CDR3 in amino acids: CASSFRRAAYEQYF. CDR3 DNA sequence: TGTGCCAGCAGTTTTCGGCGGGCCGCCTACGAGCAGTACTTC.

J is TRBJ2-7 and V is TRBV6-5; 10 bases map to TRBD1. The CDR3 spans 15 residues. The trim removed 2 bases at V and 5 bases at J, leaving 6 bases unmatched. Germline loops: CDR1 MNHEY, CDR2 SVGAGI. CDR3 nucleotides: TGTGCCAGCAGTTACGCCGGGACAGGGGTTAACGAGCAGTACTTC. As protein: CASSYAGTGVNEQYF.

In this sample, this clone turned up a few times. This sequence joins TRBV6-5 and TRBJ2-2; D not resolved. Looked up from germline, CDR1 is MNHEY and CDR2 is SVGAGI. This CDR3 comprises 12 residues. V shed 6 bases and J shed 7 bases, with 9 bases lying between them. This CDR3 is CASSPPIGELFF. The DNA for the CDR3 is TGTGCCAGCAGCCCCCCTATCGGGGAGCTGTTTTTT.

V and J are TRBV30 and TRBJ2-1, with 7 nucleotides matching TRBD2. V lost 4 bases and J lost 8; bases outside the gene matches: 8. The germline gives CDR1 GTSNPN, CDR2 SVGIG (reference sequence). This CDR3 has 13 residues. The CDR3: CAWNGRAQHEQFF. The CDR3 DNA sequence: TGTGCCTGGAATGGGAGGGCCCAGCATGAGCAGTTCTTC.

J is TRBJ2-6 and V is TRBV9, with 7 nucleotides matching TRBD2. V gave up 4 bases and J gave up 1 base; unmatched junction bases: 5. There are 16 residues in the CDR3. CDR1 and CDR2 from the germline V gene are SGDLS and YYNGEE. CDR3 protein: CASSKGRDSGANVLTF. The CDR3 DNA is TGTGCCAGCAGCAAGGGGAGGGATTCTGGGGCCAACGTCCTGACTTTC.

The chain carries TRBV16 and TRBJ2-7; 9 bases fit TRBD1. Germline CDR1 and CDR2: KGHSY and FQNENV. The CDR3 extends over 15 amino acids. The V gene end was trimmed by 4 bases and the J gene end by 6 bases; junction bases not matched to a gene: 10. CDR3 loop: CASSRRATGGSEQYF. DNA for the CDR3: TGTGCCAGCAGCCGGCGGGCGACAGGGGGTTCCGAGCAGTACTTC.

The count of this clone is one. The chain combines TRBV19 with TRBJ2-5, with D possibly TRBD2 on 6 matching bases. This CDR3 has 14 amino acids. The V gene's germline CDR1 is LNHDA and CDR2 SQIVND (reference sequence). The ends were cut back, 4 bases at V and 10 bases at J, with 19 bases in the middle. For the CDR3, the DNA is TGTGCCAGTAGTACCGGGACTTTTACAAGAGGCCAGTACTTC. Translation: CASSTGTFTRGQYF.

V is TRBV12-5 and J is TRBJ1-5; TRBD1 matches 7 bases. Germline assignment: CDR1 LGHNT and CDR2 FRNRAP. The CDR3 loop spans 16 amino acids. With V trimmed by 6 bases and J by 4 bases, 12 bases remained unmatched. CDR3 bases: TGTGCTAGTGGCTCCGACGACAGGGTCCGAAATCAGCCCCAGCATTTT. Translated, it gives CASGSDDRVRNQPQHF.

CDR3 in amino acids: CASSLGLGLQETQYF. In nucleotides, the CDR3 is TGTGCCAGCAGCTTAGGTCTGGGGCTACAAGAGACCCAGTACTTC. The gene calls are TRBV7-8 and TRBJ2-5, with D tentatively TRBD1 (5 bases). The V end was cut by 1 base, the J end by 2 bases, with 11 bases between. This CDR3 region has 15 residues. Germline CDR1 is SGHVS and CDR2 is FQNEAQ.

V and J are TRBV5-1 and TRBJ2-5; 7 bases fit TRBD2. Germline V gene sequence: CDR1 SGHRS, CDR2 YFSETQ. The CDR3 runs 14 residues. J lost 5 bases, V lost 4 bases, and 8 bases had no gene match. The CDR3 DNA reads TGCGCCAGCAGCACGACTAGCACTCATGAGACCCAGTACTTC. This encodes CASSTTSTHETQYF.

The CDR3 reads CASKGIAGDHNEQFF. As DNA, the CDR3 is TGTGCCAGTAAGGGTATCGCGGGGGACCACAATGAGCAGTTCTTC. The rearrangement joins TRBV19 to TRBJ2-1; 7 bases line up with TRBD2. Germline V CDR1 and CDR2: LNHDA, SQIVND (reference sequence). The CDR3 totals 15 residues. V dropped 7 bases and J dropped 5; count of bases not matched to a gene: 11.

This clone occurred once. The chain couples TRBV7-2 to TRBJ1-2; 8 bases line up with TRBD1. V was pared by 4 bases and J by 6 bases, with 13 bases of the junction left unmatched. This CDR3 has 16 residues. CDR1 and CDR2 from the germline V gene are SGHTA and FQGNSA. Here the CDR3 reads CASSSLSDRARDGYTF. Here the CDR3 DNA reads TGTGCCAGCAGCTCCCTCTCGGACAGGGCAAGAGATGGCTACACCTTC.

The V call is TRBV4-1, the J call TRBJ2-3, with D possibly being TRBD2 (5 bases). Germline V gives CDR1 MGHRA, CDR2 YSYEKL. CDR3 length: 13 amino acids. V was cut by 4 bases and J by 3 bases, with 8 bases left in between. DNA of the CDR3: TGCGCCAGCAGCCGCCCGGGGACAGATACGCAGTATTTT. The encoded protein is CASSRPGTDTQYF.

This chain connects TRBV27 to TRBJ1-5, with TRBD1 matching 8 bases. Germline V gene data show CDR1 as MNHEY and CDR2 as SMNVEV (reference sequence). CDR3 size: 17 residues. The V segment lost 6 bases and the J segment 4 bases; nucleotides outside the gene matches: 14. In nucleotides, the CDR3 is TGTGCCAGCAGCACTTTACAGGGGGGTAGGGTTAATCAGCCCCAGCATTTT. It translates to CASSTLQGGRVNQPQHF.

This clone was seen once. V is TRBV6-6 and J is TRBJ2-5, with 8 bases matching TRBD1. The CDR3 runs to 16 residues. After removal of 0 bases from V and 1 base from J, the junction contained 4 bases not matched to a gene. The V gene's germline CDR1 is MNHNY and CDR2 SVGAGI (reference sequence). CDR3 in DNA: TGTGCCAGCAGTTACTCACGTACAGGGGGCCAAGAGACCCAGTACTTC. Amino acid sequence: CASSYSRTGGQETQYF.

V usage is TRBV9 and J usage is TRBJ2-3; D is undetermined. Between the trimmed V and J ends, which lost 4 bases and 3 bases, there was a span of 6 bases. Germline CDR1 is SGDLS and CDR2 is YYNGEE. CDR3 length equals 12 residues. CDR3: CASSSLTDTQYF. As DNA, the CDR3 is TGTGCCAGCAGCTCGTTAACAGATACGCAGTATTTT.

This sequence joins TRBV19 and TRBJ1-1, with D hard to call. Germline-derived CDR1 and CDR2 are LNHDA and SQIVND (reference sequence). Trimming took off 3 bases at V and 3 bases at J, with 11 bases between the two ends. There are 14 residues in the CDR3. The CDR3: CASSMGRIYTEAFF. CDR3 bases: TGTGCCAGTAGTATGGGCAGGATATACACTGAAGCTTTCTTT.

J is TRBJ2-7 and V is TRBV18, with a weak D call TRBD1 (6 bases). Germline-derived CDR1 and CDR2 are KGHSH and LQKENI. The CDR3 has 13 amino acids. V was trimmed by 5 bases and J by 7 bases, leaving 15 bases between them. The CDR3 region is CASSGDTLGEQYF. The CDR3 DNA is TGTGCCAGCTCAGGGGACACGTTAGGGGAGCAGTACTTC.

V gene TRBV5-1 combines with J gene TRBJ2-2; D is unclear. The CDR3 spans 14 residues. CDR1 SGHRS and CDR2 YFSETQ come from the germline V gene. The V and J ends lost 0 bases and 2 bases respectively, with 5 bases between them. CDR3 sequence (DNA): TGCGCCAGCAGCTTGGACAGTAACACCGGGGAGCTGTTTTTT. This codes for CASSLDSNTGELFF. The whole variable domain, remainder taken from reference TRBV5-1 and TRBJ2-2, is KAGVTQTPRYLIKTRGQQVTLSCSPISGHRSVSWYQQTPGQGLQFLFEYFSETQRNKGNFPGRFSGRQFSNSRSEMNVSTLELGDSALYLCASSLDSNTGELFFGEGSRLTVL.

The V call is TRBV5-4, the J call TRBJ2-2, with no clear D. CDR1 and CDR2 from the germline V gene are SGHNT and YYREEE (reference sequence). The CDR3 is 14 amino acids. V lost 0 bases and J 6 bases, leaving 9 bases between the germline ends. The CDR3 region has the DNA TGTGCCAGCAGCTTGGACAGACCGGCCGGGGAGCTGTTTTTT. It is translated as CASSLDRPAGELFF.

The V call is TRBV11-2, the J call TRBJ2-1; the match to TRBD2 covers 9 bases. Per the germline V gene, CDR1 is SGHAT and CDR2 is FQNNGV. Losses at the gene ends were 3 bases for V and 6 bases for J; bases not matched to a gene: 3. There are 14 residues in the CDR3. CDR3 bases: TGTGCCAGCAGCTTGGGGACTAGCACCAATGAGCAGTTCTTC. This codes for CASSLGTSTNEQFF.

This chain connects TRBV4-3 to TRBJ2-3; TRBD2 matches at 10 bases. The CDR3 contains 16 residues. The V gene's germline CDR1 is LGHNA and CDR2 YSLEER. Trimming removed 4 bases from V and 6 bases from J; junction bases left unmatched: 10. The CDR3 nucleotides are TGCGCCAGCAGCCCCGAGACTAGCGGGCCGGTGGATACGCAGTATTTT. Translation gives CASSPETSGPVDTQYF.

This clone has a single count. The CDR3 coding sequence is TGCAGCGTAGCTGACAGCTCCTACGAGCAGTACTTC. As protein: CSVADSSYEQYF. V is TRBV29-1 and J is TRBJ2-7, with D possibly being TRBD1 (5 bases). V lost 6 bases and J 0 bases, leaving 9 bases between the germline ends. Looked up from germline, CDR1 is SQVTM and CDR2 is ANQGSEA. This CDR3 is 12 amino acids long.

V and J are TRBV7-3 and TRBJ2-6, with 9 bases aligning to TRBD1. V lost 4 bases, J lost 0 bases, and 4 bases stayed unmatched. The germline CDR1 and CDR2 sequences are SGHTA and FQGTGA. CDR3 length: 17 residues. CDR3 sequence (DNA): TGTGCCAGCAGCTCGACAGGGGGGTTCTCTGGGGCCAACGTCCTGACTTTC. Its protein product is CASSSTGGFSGANVLTF.

This clone showed up just once. The gene calls are TRBV10-2 and TRBJ1-2; TRBD1 agrees at 8 bases. Trimming took 5 bases from V and 8 from J; bases not matched to a gene: 7. Germline-derived CDR1 and CDR2 are WSHSY and SAAADI. The CDR3 is 13 residues long. Written as DNA, the CDR3 is TGCGCCAGCAGTACTGGACAGGGCCAAGGCTACACCTTC. It yields the protein CASSTGQGQGYTF.